These 10 T cell receptor beta chains were all obtained from the same sample, sequenced in a study of cytomegalovirus exposure and HLA in healthy donors. 13 Jbeta primers and 60 Vbeta primers were used for the PCR. This table comes from immunoSEQ multiplex PCR, and its TCRdb copy is limited to in-frame clones, with some not included. This table holds approximately 120,000 clones, roughly 76% found once. The sample comprised PBMCs. Receptors originate from a woman aged 50 to 60 in good health and CMV-seropositive.

The CDR3 loop is CASSKLAGVSNEQFF. In DNA, the CDR3 is TGTGCCAGCAGCAAACTAGCGGGAGTAAGCAATGAGCAGTTCTTC. The rearrangement links TRBV7-7 to TRBJ2-1; 11 nucleotides align to TRBD2. The CDR3 extends over 15 amino acids. The germline gives CDR1 SSHAT, CDR2 FNYEAQ (reference sequence). V dropped 5 bases and J dropped 6; count of bases not matched to a gene: 6. The entire variable domain, with the rest obtained from reference TRBV7-7 and TRBJ2-1, is as follows: GAGVSQSPRYKVTKRGQDVTLRCDPISSHATLYWYQQALGQGPEFLTYFNYEAQPDKSGLPSDRFSAERPEGSISTLTIQRTEQRDSAMYRCASSKLAGVSNEQFFGPGTRLTVL.

This clone was recorded only once. The gene calls are TRBV12-2 and TRBJ2-4; the table calls TRBD1, which could not be checked here. TRBV12-2 is a pseudogene. CDR3 length: 14 residues. In DNA, the CDR3 is TGTGCAAGTCGCCCTATGGACAGAGAAGACAGTCAGTACTTC. This gives the protein CASRPMDREDSQYF.

The chain couples TRBV7-2 to TRBJ2-3; 7 bases are shared with TRBD2. Germline lookup yields CDR1 SGHTA and CDR2 FQGNSA. V trimming: 4 bases; J trimming: 4 bases; junction bases outside the gene matches: 17. The CDR3 runs to 18 residues. CDR3 nucleotide sequence: TGTGCCAGCAGCTCCCCGCCCGCAGCGGGGAAGGATGCAGATACGCAGTATTTT. Residues: CASSSPPAAGKDADTQYF.

This clone occurred a few times. The V gene is TRBV25-1, the J gene TRBJ1-2; 7 nucleotides match TRBD1. The CDR3 extends over 16 amino acids. Germline V gives CDR1 MGHDK, CDR2 SYGVNS. The V gene end was trimmed by 4 bases and the J gene end by 8 bases; junction bases not matched to a gene: 16. The CDR3 protein is CASSGSGTAPLSGYTF. CDR3 DNA: TGTGCCAGCAGTGGGTCCGGGACAGCCCCCCTATCGGGCTACACCTTC.

In the case of this clone: Other DNA sequences in the sample encode the same CDR3. V usage is TRBV7-2 and J usage is TRBJ2-1; 9 bases map to TRBD1. The germline V gene encodes CDR1 SGHTA and CDR2 FQGNSA. Trimming removed 3 bases from V and 3 bases from J; junction bases left unmatched: 3. The CDR3 covers 15 residues. CDR3 bases: TGTGCCAGCAGCTTGGGACAGGGAAGCTACAATGAGCAGTTCTTC. This translates into CASSLGQGSYNEQFF.

The chain carries TRBV7-6 and TRBJ2-7; D not certain. Looked up from germline, CDR1 is SGHVS and CDR2 is FNYEAQ. V was pared by 1 base and J by 7 bases, with 8 bases between. The CDR3 has 12 residues. The CDR3: CASSLGPSEQYF. CDR3 bases: TGTGCCAGCAGCTTAGGGCCGTCGGAGCAGTACTTC.

This clone was seen more than once but under ten times. The chain recombines TRBV7-9 with TRBJ1-2, with TRBD1 matching over 8 bases. The CDR3 extends over 13 amino acids. J gave up 8 bases and V 7 bases, and 9 bases lay outside the gene matches. CDR1 and CDR2 (germline): SEHNR, FQNEAQ (reference sequence). The CDR3 protein is CASTGTGPWGYTF. CDR3 DNA sequence: TGTGCCAGCACCGGGACAGGCCCTTGGGGCTACACCTTC.

CDR3 coding DNA: TGTGCCATCAGTGAAACAGGGTTTGGAAACACCATATATTTT. This codes for CAISETGFGNTIYF. The V and J genes are TRBV10-3 and TRBJ1-3, with D maybe TRBD1 (6 bases). CDR3 length: 14 amino acids. The germline CDR1 and CDR2 sequences are ENHRY and SYGVKD. Trimming left V 3 bases short and J 3 bases short, with 9 bases between.

V gene TRBV11-2 combines with J gene TRBJ2-7; 7 bases align to TRBD2. J gave up 2 bases and V 0 bases, and 7 bases lay outside the gene matches. Germline CDR1 SGHAT, CDR2 FQNNGV. This CDR3 comprises 16 residues. The CDR3: CASSLDGGGQAYEQYF. The CDR3 nucleotides are TGTGCCAGCAGCTTAGATGGGGGAGGGCAGGCCTACGAGCAGTACTTC.

This clone was seen a handful of times. V gene TRBV9 combines with J gene TRBJ2-5; weak D call: TRBD1 (6 bases). The V end lost 4 bases, the J end lost 4 bases, and 29 bases lay between the germline ends. CDR1 and CDR2 (germline): SGDLS, YYNGEE. This CDR3 is built from 19 residues. The CDR3 DNA reads TGTGCCAGCAGCCCCCAGACAGGTCTATGGGACCTTACCCCAGAGACCCAGTACTTC. It translates to CASSPQTGLWDLTPETQYF.